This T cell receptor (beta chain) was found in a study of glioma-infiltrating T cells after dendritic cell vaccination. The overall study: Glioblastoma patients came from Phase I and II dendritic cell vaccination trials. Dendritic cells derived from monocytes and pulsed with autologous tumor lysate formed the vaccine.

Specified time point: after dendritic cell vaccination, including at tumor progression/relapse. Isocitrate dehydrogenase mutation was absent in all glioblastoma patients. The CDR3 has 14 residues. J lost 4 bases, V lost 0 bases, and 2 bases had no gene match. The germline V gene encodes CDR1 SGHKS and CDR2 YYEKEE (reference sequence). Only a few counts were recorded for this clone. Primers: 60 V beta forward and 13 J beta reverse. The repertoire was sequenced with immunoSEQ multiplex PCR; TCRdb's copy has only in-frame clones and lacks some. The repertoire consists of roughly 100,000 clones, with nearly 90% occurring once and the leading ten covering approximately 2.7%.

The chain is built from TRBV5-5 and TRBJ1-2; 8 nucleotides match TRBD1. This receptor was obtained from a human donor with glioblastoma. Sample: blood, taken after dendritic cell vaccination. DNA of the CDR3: TGTGCCAGCAGCTTGGGGACAGGGTTCTATGGCTACACCTTC. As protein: CASSLGTGFYGYTF.